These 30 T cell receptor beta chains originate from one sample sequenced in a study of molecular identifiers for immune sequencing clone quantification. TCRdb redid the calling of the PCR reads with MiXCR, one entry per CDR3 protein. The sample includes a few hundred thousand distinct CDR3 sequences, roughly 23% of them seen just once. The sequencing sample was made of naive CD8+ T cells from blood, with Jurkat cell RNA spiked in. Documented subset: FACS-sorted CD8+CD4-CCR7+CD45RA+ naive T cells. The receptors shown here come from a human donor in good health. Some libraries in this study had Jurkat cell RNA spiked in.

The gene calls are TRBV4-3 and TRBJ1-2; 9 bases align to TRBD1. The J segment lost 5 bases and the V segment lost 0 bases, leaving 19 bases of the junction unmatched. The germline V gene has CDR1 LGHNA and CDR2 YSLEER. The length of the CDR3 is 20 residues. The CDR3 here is CASSQEEDGWTGVQGYGYTF. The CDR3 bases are TGCGCCAGCAGCCAAGAAGAAGATGGATGGACAGGGGTTCAGGGGTATGGCTACACCTTC.

The CDR3 bases are TGTGCCAGCAGCTTGCGGGGGACCTCCTACAATGAGCAGTTCTTC. Residues: CASSLRGTSYNEQFF. The J gene is TRBJ2-1, the V gene TRBV13; 7 nucleotides agree with TRBD2. CDR1 and CDR2 (germline): PRHDT, FYEKMQ (reference sequence). This CDR3 region has 15 residues. The V and J ends lost 3 bases and 0 bases, in that order; junction bases with no gene match: 2.

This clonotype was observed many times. CDR3 loop: CASSSLHLYF. The DNA of the CDR3 is TGTGCCAGCAGTTCCCTCCATCTGTACTTC. The genes are TRBV25-1 and TRBJ2-7, with D uncertain. Trimming left V 5 bases short and J 12 bases short, with 11 bases between. CDR1 is MGHDK, CDR2 SYGVNS, per germline. The CDR3 consists of 10 residues.

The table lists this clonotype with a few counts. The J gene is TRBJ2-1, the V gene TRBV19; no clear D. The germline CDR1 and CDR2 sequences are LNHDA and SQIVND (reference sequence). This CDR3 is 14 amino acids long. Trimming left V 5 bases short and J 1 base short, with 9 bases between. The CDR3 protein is CASSWGWSYNEQFF. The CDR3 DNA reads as TGTGCCAGTAGTTGGGGTTGGTCCTACAATGAGCAGTTCTTC.

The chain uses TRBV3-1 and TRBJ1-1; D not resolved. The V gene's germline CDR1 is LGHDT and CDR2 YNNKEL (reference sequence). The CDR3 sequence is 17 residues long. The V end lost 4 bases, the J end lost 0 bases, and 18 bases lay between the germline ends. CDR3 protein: CASSPADGVSLNTEAFF. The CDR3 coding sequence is TGTGCCAGCAGCCCAGCGGACGGAGTAAGTTTGAACACTGAAGCTTTCTTT.

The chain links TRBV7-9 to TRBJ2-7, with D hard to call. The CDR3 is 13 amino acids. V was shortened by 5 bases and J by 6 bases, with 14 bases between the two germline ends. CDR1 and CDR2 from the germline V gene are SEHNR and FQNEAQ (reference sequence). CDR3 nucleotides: TGTGCCAGCAGCCCCGAACTCCTCAGCGAGCAGTACTTC. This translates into CASSPELLSEQYF.

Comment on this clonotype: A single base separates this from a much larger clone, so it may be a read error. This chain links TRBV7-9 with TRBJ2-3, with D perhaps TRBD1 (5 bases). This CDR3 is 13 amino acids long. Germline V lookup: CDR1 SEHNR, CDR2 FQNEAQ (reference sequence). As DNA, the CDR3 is TGTGCCAGCAGCTCTCCCAGGGCAGATACGCAGAATTTT. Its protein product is CASSSPRADTQNF.

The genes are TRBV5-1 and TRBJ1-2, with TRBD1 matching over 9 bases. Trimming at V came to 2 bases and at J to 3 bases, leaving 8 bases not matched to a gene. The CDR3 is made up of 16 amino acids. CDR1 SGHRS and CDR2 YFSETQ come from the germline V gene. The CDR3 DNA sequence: TGCGCCAGCAGCTTTGCAAGACAGGGGGGAGACTATGGCTACACCTTC. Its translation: CASSFARQGGDYGYTF.

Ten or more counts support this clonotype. DNA of the CDR3: TGTGCCAGCAGCACGGGACAGGGTTCCTACGAGCAGTACTTC. This codes for CASSTGQGSYEQYF. J is TRBJ2-7 and V is TRBV5-5, with TRBD1 matching over 9 bases. Germline V lookup: CDR1 SGHKS, CDR2 YYEKEE (reference sequence). With V trimmed by 4 bases and J by 1 base, 3 bases remained unmatched. The CDR3 loop spans 14 amino acids.

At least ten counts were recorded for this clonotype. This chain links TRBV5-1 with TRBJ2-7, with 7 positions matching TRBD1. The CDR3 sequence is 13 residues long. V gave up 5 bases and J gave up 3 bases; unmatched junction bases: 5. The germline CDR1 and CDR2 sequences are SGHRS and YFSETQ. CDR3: CASSFGTDYEQYF. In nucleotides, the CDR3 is TGCGCCAGCAGTTTCGGGACAGACTACGAGCAGTACTTC.

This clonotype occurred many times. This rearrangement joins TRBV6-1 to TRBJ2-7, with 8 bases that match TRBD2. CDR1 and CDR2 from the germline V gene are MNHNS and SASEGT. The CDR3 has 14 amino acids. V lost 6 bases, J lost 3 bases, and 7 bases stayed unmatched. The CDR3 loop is CASSLGTRVYEQYF. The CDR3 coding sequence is TGTGCCAGCAGCCTGGGGACTAGGGTCTACGAGCAGTACTTC.

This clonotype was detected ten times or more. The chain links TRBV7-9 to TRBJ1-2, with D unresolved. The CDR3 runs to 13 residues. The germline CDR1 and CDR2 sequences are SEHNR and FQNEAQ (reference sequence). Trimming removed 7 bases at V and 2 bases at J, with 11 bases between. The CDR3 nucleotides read TGTGCCAGCATGAATGACATGAACTATGGCTACACCTTC. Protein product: CASMNDMNYGYTF.

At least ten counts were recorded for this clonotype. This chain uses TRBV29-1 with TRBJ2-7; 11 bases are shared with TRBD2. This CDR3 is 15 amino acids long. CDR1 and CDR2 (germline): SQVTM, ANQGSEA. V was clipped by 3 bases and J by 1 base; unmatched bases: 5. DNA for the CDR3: TGCAGCGTTGAGGTTAGCGGGAGGGCTTCCTACGAGCAGTACTTC. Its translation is CSVEVSGRASYEQYF.

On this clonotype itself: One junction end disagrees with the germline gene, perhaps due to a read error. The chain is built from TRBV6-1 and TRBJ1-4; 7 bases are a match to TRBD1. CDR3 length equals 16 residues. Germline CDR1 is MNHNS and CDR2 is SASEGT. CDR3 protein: CARSKDRSATNEKLFF. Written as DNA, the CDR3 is TGTGCCCGCAGTAAGGACAGGTCTGCAACTAATGAAAAACTGTTTTTT.

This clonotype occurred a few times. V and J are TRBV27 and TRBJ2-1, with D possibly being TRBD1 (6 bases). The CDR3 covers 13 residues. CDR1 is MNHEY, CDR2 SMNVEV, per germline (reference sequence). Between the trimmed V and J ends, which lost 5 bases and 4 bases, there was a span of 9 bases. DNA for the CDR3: TGTGCCAGCAGTGTAACAGGGTACAATGAGCAGTTCTTC. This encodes CASSVTGYNEQFF.

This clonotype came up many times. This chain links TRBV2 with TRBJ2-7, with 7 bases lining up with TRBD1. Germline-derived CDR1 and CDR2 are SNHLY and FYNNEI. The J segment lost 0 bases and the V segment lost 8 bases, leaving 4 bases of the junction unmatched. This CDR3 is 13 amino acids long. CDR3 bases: TGTGCCAGCTGGGGACAGTACTCCTACGAGCAGTACTTC. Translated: CASWGQYSYEQYF.

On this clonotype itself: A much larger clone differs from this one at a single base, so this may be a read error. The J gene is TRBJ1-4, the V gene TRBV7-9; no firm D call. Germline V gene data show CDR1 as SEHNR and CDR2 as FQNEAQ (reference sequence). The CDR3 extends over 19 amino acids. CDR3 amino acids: CASRDTTFKIGLSDEILFF. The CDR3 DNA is TGTGCCAGCAGGGATACCACTTTTAAGATCGGGCTATCGGATGAAATACTGTTTTTT.

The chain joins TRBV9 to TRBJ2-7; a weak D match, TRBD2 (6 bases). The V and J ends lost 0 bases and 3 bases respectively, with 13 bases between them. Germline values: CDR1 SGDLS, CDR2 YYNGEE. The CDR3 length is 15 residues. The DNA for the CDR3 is TGTGCCAGCAGCGTAGGGGGTAGCGGTCGCTACGAGCAGTACTTC. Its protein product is CASSVGGSGRYEQYF.

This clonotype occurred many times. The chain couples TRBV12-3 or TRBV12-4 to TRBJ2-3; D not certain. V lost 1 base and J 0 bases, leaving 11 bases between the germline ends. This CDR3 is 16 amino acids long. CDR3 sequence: CASSLGIQISTDTQYF. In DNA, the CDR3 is TGTGCCAGCAGTTTAGGGATCCAGATTAGCACAGATACGCAGTATTTT.

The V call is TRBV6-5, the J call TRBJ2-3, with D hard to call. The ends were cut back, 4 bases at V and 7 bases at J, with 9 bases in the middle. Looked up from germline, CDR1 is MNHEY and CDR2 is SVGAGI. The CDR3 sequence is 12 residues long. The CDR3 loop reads CASSWLANTQYF. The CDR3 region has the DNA TGTGCCAGCAGTTGGTTAGCAAATACGCAGTATTTT.

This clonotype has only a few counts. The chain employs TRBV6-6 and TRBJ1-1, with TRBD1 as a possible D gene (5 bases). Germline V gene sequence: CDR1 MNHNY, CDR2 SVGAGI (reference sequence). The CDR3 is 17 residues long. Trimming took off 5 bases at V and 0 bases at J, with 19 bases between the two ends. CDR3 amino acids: CASSTQGPALMNTEAFF. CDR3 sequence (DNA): TGTGCCAGCAGTACTCAGGGACCCGCTCTTATGAACACTGAAGCTTTCTTT.

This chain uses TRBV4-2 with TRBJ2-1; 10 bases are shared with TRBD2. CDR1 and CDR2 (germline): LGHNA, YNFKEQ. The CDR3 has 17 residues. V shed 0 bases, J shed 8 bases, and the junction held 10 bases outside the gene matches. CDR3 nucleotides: TGTGCCAGCAGCCAAGACGCGGCAGCGGGAGGGCCTGATGAGCAGTTCTTC. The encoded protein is CASSQDAAAGGPDEQFF.

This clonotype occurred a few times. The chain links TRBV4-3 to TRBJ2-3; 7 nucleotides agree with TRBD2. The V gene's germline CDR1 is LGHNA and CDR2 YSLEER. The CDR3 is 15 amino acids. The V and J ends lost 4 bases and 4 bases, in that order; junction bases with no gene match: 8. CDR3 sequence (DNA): TGCGCCAGCAGCCCGGCCACGGGGAGGGCAGATACGCAGTATTTT. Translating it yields CASSPATGRADTQYF.

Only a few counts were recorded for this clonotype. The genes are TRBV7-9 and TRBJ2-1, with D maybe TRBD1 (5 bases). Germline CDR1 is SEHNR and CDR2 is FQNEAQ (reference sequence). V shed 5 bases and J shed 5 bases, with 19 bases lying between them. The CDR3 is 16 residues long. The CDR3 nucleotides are TGTGCCAGCAGCCGTACCTTGGGGCTTAAGAACAATGAGCAGTTCTTC. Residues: CASSRTLGLKNNEQFF.

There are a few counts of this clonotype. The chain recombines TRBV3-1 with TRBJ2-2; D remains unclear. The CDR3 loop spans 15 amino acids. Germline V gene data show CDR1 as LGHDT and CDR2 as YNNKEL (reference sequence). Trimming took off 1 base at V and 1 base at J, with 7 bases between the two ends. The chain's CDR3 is CASSQVGQNTGELFF. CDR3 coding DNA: TGTGCCAGCAGCCAAGTAGGTCAGAACACCGGGGAGCTGTTTTTT.

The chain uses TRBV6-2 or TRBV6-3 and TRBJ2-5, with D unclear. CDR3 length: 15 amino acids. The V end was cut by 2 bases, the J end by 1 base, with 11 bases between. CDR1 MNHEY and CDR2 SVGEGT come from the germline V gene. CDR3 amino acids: CASSYLGRPQETQYF. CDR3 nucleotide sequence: TGTGCCAGCAGTTACCTCGGCCGGCCCCAAGAGACCCAGTACTTC.

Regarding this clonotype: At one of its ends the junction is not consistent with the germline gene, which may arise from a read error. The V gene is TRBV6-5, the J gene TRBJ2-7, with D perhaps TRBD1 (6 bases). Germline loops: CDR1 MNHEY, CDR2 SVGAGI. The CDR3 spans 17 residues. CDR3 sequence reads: CASGYATGTPRGYEQYF. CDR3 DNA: TGTGCCAGCGGTTACGCCACCGGGACCCCCAGGGGCTACGAGCAGTACTTC.

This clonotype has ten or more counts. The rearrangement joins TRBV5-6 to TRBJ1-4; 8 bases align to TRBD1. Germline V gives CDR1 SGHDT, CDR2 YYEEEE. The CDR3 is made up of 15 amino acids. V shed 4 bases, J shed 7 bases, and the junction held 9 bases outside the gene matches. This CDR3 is CASSPGTGRPEKLFF. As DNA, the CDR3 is TGTGCCAGCAGCCCCGGGACAGGACGACCTGAAAAACTGTTTTTT.

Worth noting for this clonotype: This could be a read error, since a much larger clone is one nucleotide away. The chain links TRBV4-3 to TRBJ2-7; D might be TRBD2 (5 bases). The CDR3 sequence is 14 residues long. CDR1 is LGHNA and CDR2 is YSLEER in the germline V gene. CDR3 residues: CASSQGYGVYGQYF. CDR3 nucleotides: TGCGCCAGCAGCCAAGGATACGGGGTATACGGGCAGTACTTC.

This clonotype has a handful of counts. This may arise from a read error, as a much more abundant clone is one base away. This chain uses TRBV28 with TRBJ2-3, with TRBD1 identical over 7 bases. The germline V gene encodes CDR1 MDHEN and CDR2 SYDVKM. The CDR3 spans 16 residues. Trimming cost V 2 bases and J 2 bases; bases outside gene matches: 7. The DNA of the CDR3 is TGTGCCAGCAGTTTAAACGCAGGGGGTCCCACAGATACGCAGTATTTT. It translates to CASSLNAGGPTDTQYF.